This TCR beta chain emerged from a study of identical twins. Points from the study as a whole: There is a chance that invariant MAIT and iNKT cells partially muddied zero-insertion analyses.

Trimming removed 2 bases at V and 7 bases at J, with 12 bases between. The CDR3 totals 13 residues. CDR1 and CDR2 from the germline V gene are MNHEY and SVGAGI. Addition of a universal primer site occurred through template switching, and cDNA carried unique molecular identifiers. TCRdb fed the 5' RACE reads into MiXCR, producing one record per CDR3 protein. The table lists approximately 500,000 distinct CDR3 sequences, 20% to 25% of them singletons. Comment on this clonotype: Antigen unknown.

These data were likewise used in another study, on T cells expressing NK-cell markers.

The sample comprised CD4+ T cells sorted from blood. The chain combines TRBV6-5 with TRBJ2-7; TRBD1 might be the D (5 bases). The sequence derives from a woman aged 18-29 years in good health. The CDR3 DNA is TGTGCCAGCAGTTACACATCTCCAGGGGAGCAGTACTTC. The encoded protein is CASSYTSPGEQYF.